This T cell receptor beta chain came from a study of T cell changes during pregnancy in multiple sclerosis (dated by TCRdb to between 2018 and 2020). Regarding the complete study: The study examined how the T cell repertoire changed over the course of pregnancy in women with multiple sclerosis.

Including the terminal cysteine and phenylalanine, the CDR3 comprises 15 residues. The sequence is cut down to CDR3 DNA, 45 bases in frame from base 1. The germline V gene (reference sequence) yields SGHNT for CDR1 and YYREEE for CDR2. V loses 2 bases, J loses 7 bases, and the germline ends lie 18 bases apart. Library preparation employed the immunoSEQ multiplex PCR assay. TCRdb provides this immuneACCESS table in a form limited to in-frame rearrangements. Some clones are lacking; in checked studies, under half of them reflect an unresolved V gene, and why the rest are absent is not known. A total of around 66,000 clones appear in this sample, around 91% of them only once. The ten largest clonotypes hold over 2% of the sample. As concerns this clone: The antigen it recognizes is unknown. Base qualities are not at hand, and no much larger clone is one base apart.

The rearrangement combines TRBV5-4 with TRBJ1-2; the best D guess is TRBD1, with 5 bases matching. The receptor's source is a female donor in good health, enrolled as a control in a pregnancy study. The starting material was peripheral blood, obtained in the third trimester of pregnancy. CDR3 reads: CASSFVVADSAGYTF. In nucleotide form, the sequence is TGTGCCAGCAGCTTCGTGGTTGCAGACAGCGCTGGCTACACCTTC.